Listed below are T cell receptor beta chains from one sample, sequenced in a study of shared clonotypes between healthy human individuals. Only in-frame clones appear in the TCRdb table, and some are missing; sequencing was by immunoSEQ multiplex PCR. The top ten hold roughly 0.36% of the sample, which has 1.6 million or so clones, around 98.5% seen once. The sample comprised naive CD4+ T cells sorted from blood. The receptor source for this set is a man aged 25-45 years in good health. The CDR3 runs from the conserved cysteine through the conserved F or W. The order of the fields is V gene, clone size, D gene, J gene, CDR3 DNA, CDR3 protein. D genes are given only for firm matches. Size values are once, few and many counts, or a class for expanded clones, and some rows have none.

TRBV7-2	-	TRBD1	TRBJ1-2	TGTGCCAGCAGCTCTCCCCGGGACAGGGCCACCCCTAACTATGGCTACACCTTC	CASSSPRDRATPNYGYTF
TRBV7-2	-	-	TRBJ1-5	TGTGCCAGCAGCTTAACCGGGCAGCCCCAGCATTTT	CASSLTGQPQHF
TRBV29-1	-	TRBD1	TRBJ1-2	TGCAGCGTTGTACAGGGGCGGGGGTATGGCTACACCTTC	CSVVQGRGYGYTF
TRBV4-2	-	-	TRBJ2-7	TGTGCCAGCAGCCAAGAAGGCGGCTCGTCCTACGAGCAGTACTTC	CASSQEGGSSYEQYF
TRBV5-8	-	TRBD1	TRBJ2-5	TGTGCCAGCAGCTTTCACAGGGGGCTGGAGACCCAGTACTTC	CASSFHRGLETQYF
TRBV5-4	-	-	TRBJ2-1	TGTGCCAGCAGCTTGGGGGCTAGACCTGAGCAGTTCTTC	CASSLGARPEQFF
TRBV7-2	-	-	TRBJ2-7	TGTGCCAGCAGCTTAGTTGGACGGAACTACGAGCAGTACTTC	CASSLVGRNYEQYF
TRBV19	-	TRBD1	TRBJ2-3	TGTGCCAGTAGTATATCAGGGGGCATGACAGATACGCAGTATTTT	CASSISGGMTDTQYF
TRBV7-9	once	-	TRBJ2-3	TGTGCCAGCAGCTTCGGACGGAACGGGGATACGCAGTATTTT	CASSFGRNGDTQYF
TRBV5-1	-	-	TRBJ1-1	TGCGCCAGCAGCCCCCTCGCACAAAACACTGAAGCTTTCTTT	CASSPLAQNTEAFF
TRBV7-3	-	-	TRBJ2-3	TGTGCCAGCAGCTCGGCAGCGTCGGGGGCGAGCACAGATACGCAGTATTTT	CASSSAASGASTDTQYF
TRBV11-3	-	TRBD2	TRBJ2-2	TGTGCCAGCAGCTTACGGCCGGGGGGAACCGGGGAGCTGTTTTTT	CASSLRPGGTGELFF
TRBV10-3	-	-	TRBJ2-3	TGTGCCATCAGTGCGTCTAGCGGCACAGATACGCAGTATTTT	CAISASSGTDTQYF
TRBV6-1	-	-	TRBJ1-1	TGTGCCAGCAGGGGGGGATCCGGGTTGAGCACTGAAGCTTTCTTT	CASRGGSGLSTEAFF
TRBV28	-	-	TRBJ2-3	TGTGCCAGCAGGGACAGTCTTCGGGATACGCAGTATTTT	CASRDSLRDTQYF
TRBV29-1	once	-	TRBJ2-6	TGCAGCGTTTTCTCCGGGGCCAACGTCCTGACTTTC	CSVFSGANVLTF
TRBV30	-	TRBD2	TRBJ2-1	TGTGCCTGGAGTGCCACTAGCGGGAGTCATGAGCAGTTCTTC	CAWSATSGSHEQFF
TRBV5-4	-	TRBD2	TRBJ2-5	TGTGCCAGCAGCCATTTTAGCGGGAGGGCCCCGGAGACCCAGTACTTC	CASSHFSGRAPETQYF
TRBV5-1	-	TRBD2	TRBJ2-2	TGCGCCAGCAGCTTCGGACTAGCGGGAGGGCGAAACACCGGGGAGCTGTTTTTT	CASSFGLAGGRNTGELFF
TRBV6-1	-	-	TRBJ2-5	TGTGCCAGCAGTGAAGCGATCACCTCCCGGTGGCAAGAGACCCAGTACTTC	CASSEAITSRWQETQYF
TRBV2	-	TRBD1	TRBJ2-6	TGTGCCAGCAGTGAAGCGCGGGGACAGGGTCCGACCTCTGGGGCCAACGTCCTGACTTTC	CASSEARGQGPTSGANVLTF
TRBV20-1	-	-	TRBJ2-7	TGCAGAGTAGCGGACTCCTACGAGCAGTACTTC	CRVADSYEQYF
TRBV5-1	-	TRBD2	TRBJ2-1	TGCGCCAGCAGCTTGGTTCTAGCGGGGTACAATGAGCAGTTCTTC	CASSLVLAGYNEQFF
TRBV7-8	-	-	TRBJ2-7	TGTGCCAGCAGCCCGTCCCCGGGACAAGGCTCCTACGAGCAGTACTTC	CASSPSPGQGSYEQYF
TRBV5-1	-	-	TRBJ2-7	TGCGCCAGCAGCTTGGCCGATGGGGGCTACGAGCAGTACTTC	CASSLADGGYEQYF
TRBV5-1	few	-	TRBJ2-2	TGCGCCAGCAGCTTGACCGCGAACACCGGGGAGCTGTTTTTT	CASSLTANTGELFF
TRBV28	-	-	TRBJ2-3	TGTGCCAGCAGCCCTGGGGGCGGGCAGACAGATACGCAGTATTTT	CASSPGGGQTDTQYF
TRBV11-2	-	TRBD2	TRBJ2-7	TGTGCCAGCAGCTCCAGACTAGCGGGGAGCTCCTACGAGCAGTACTTC	CASSSRLAGSSYEQYF
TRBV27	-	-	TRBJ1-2	TGTGCCAGCAGAAAGACCCGCCGGGGTAACTATGGCTACACCTTC	CASRKTRRGNYGYTF
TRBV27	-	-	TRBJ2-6	TGTGCCAGCAGAGACAGCTCTGGGGCCAACGTCCTGACTTTC	CASRDSSGANVLTF
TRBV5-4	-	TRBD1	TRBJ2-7	TGTGCCAGCAGCCTTGGGACAGGCACCTACGAGCAGTACTTC	CASSLGTGTYEQYF
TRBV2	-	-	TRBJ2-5	TGTGCCAGCGGAGGGGTGGAGACCCAGTACTTC	CASGGVETQYF
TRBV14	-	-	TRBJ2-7	TGTGCCGCCCGGGGGATCCGGGAAAAGAGGGCGAACGAGCAGTACTTC	CAARGIREKRANEQYF
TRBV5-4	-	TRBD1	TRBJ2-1	TGTGCCAGCAGCTCACCCGGGACAGGGGGCAGTGAGCAGTTCTTC	CASSSPGTGGSEQFF
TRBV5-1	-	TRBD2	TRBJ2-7	TGCGCCAGCAGCGCGTTGGCGGGAGCCGACGAGCAGTACTTC	CASSALAGADEQYF
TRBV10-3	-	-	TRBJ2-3	TGTGCCATCAGTGAGGGGGGCGGTTTGACAGATACGCAGTATTTT	CAISEGGGLTDTQYF
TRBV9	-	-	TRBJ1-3	TGTGCCAGCAGCGTAGATTTACCGCTCTCTGGAAACACCATATATTTT	CASSVDLPLSGNTIYF
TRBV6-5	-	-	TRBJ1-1	TGTGCCAGCAGTTACTCCGGGTTGAACACTGAAGCTTTCTTT	CASSYSGLNTEAFF
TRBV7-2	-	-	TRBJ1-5	TGTGCCAGCAGCTTAATCTTGGGGGGAAGTCAGCCCCAGCATTTT	CASSLILGGSQPQHF
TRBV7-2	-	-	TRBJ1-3	TGTGCCAGCACCATAACAGTCGGAAACACCATATATTTT	CASTITVGNTIYF
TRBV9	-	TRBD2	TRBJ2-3	TGTGCCAGCAATCGTCCCACTAGCGGGGAGGAACCTAGCACAGATACGCAGTATTTT	CASNRPTSGEEPSTDTQYF
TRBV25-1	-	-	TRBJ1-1	TGTGCCAGCAACCCCCCCGGCGGAGGGGGCACTGAAGCTTTCTTT	CASNPPGGGGTEAFF
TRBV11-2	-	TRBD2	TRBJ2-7	TGTGCCAGCAGCGCGGTAGCGGGAGGATCTAACGAGCAGTACTTC	CASSAVAGGSNEQYF
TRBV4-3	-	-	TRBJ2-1	TGCGCCAGCAGCCAACTGGCAGGGACCCACAATGAGCAGTTCTTC	CASSQLAGTHNEQFF
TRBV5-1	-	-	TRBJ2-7	TGCGCCAGCAGCTTACTACAATCCTACGAGCAGTACTTC	CASSLLQSYEQYF
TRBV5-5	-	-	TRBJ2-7	TGTGCCAGCAGCTTGGACCAGTACGAGCAGTACTTC	CASSLDQYEQYF
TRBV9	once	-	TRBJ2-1	TGTGCCAGCAGCGTAGGTGGGAACTCCAATGAGCAGTTCTTC	CASSVGGNSNEQFF
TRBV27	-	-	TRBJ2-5	TGTGCCAGCGGACGCGGATACCAGTACTTC	CASGRGYQYF